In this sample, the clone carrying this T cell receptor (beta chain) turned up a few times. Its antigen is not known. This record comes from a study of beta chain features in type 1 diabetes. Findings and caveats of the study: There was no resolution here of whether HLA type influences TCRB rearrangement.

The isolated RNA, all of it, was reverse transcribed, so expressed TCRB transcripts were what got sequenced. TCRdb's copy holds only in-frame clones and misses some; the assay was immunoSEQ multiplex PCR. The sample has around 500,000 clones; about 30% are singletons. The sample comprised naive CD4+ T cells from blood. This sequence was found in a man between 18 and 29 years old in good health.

Here the CDR3 reads CASSEGLGGETQYF. CDR3 bases: TGCGCCAGCAGCGAAGGACTAGGTGGGGAGACCCAGTACTTC. This rearrangement joins TRBV5-1 to TRBJ2-5; TRBD2 aligns across 7 bases. After removal of 4 bases from V and 5 bases from J, the junction contained 8 bases not matched to a gene. This CDR3 has 14 amino acids. The V gene's germline CDR1 is SGHRS and CDR2 YFSETQ.